This T cell receptor beta chain is from a study of T cells in Graves' hyperthyroidism and ophthalmopathy (dated by TCRdb to the late 2010s). With regard to the full study: Peripheral blood was sampled at the time of initial diagnosis, prior to any treatment. TCR V-J signatures able to tell the groups apart were searched for in a discovery cohort of more than 90 patients, of whom around 42 had Graves' ophthalmopathy and roughly 58 had stable Graves' hyperthyroidism. Prospective prediction of ophthalmopathy was tested in an independent validation cohort of about 19 hyperthyroidism patients and 15 to 17 patients who later progressed to ophthalmopathy. The 75 to 100 discovery patients were divided at random into training and test sets in a 7:3 ratio. In about 6 Graves' hyperthyroidism patients, the study also compared T-cell repertoires from thyroid tissue with T-cell repertoires from blood. Once sampling was done, hyperthyroidism patients were given methimazole at a starting dose of 30 mg daily, whereas ophthalmopathy patients were given high-dose intravenous methylprednisolone. According to the paper, TCR Vbeta CDR3 sequencing was carried out on 135 peripheral blood samples, which came from over 40 ophthalmopathy, 80 or so hyperthyroidism and about 17 progressor patients.

Amplification of TCR beta CDR3 regions was carried out from RNA transcripts. A first-round RT-PCR of the TCR CDR3 used the HTBI primer set with the Qiagen OneStep RT-PCR kit. Libraries were constructed in a second round of multiplex PCR, after which size selection and purification were carried out. Libraries were sequenced paired-end with 100 bp reads on an Illumina HiSeq2000. Per the authors' processing: Raw data were processed with SOAPnuke, discarding reads with adapters, uncalled bases, mean Phred below 15, or no exact constant-primer or identifier match. High-quality paired reads were merged with COPE v1.2.5, and unique nucleotide sequences were defined as clonotypes. Clonotypes were aligned to IMGT TRBV, TRBD and TRBJ reference segments using MiTCR v1.1. Analysis was restricted to V-J combinations with a frequency above 0.0001, which covered 99% to 99.2% of repertoires. The TCS score was defined as the ratio of F50 (clonal expansion) to E x V (chaos), calculated using BLOSUM62-based TCRdist between CDR3 peptides within each V-J. Welch's t-statistics and random forest reduced around 510 V-J features to about 12, which were used in a naive Bayes classifier (R e1071). The Morisita-Horn index was used to measure how similar the thyroid and blood repertoires were. TCRdb's own reprocessing of the public reads used fastp at Q25 and MiXCR and kept productive beta chains. When rows share a CDR3 protein, they turn into one entry using the most common DNA and genes. V and J calls and clone size were set by TCRdb, not the authors. Within this sample are just under 750,000 distinct CDR3 sequences, with 35% of them counted one time only. Jointly, the top ten make up roughly 30% of the sample.

Stable Graves' hyperthyroidism was defined as no progression to ophthalmopathy during 18 months of follow-up. The hyperthyroidism patients were between 18 and 65 years old and newly diagnosed, with a disease duration of less than 2 months. The study excluded patients with uncontrolled infections, other autoimmune diseases, pregnancy or lactation. Diagnoses were established on the basis of clinical symptoms, serum thyroxine and TRAb, thyroid ultrasound, and orbital computed tomography. PBMCs were isolated from 7.5 to 10 ml of fresh peripheral blood by Ficoll-Paque density gradient centrifugation. Trizol reagent was used to extract total RNA, and RNA quality was then checked on an Agilent 2100 Bioanalyzer. The CDR3 goes from the cysteine to the phenylalanine over 13 residues. The only DNA kept is the CDR3, 39 bases in frame from the first base. The germline V gene encodes CDR1 WSHSY and CDR2 SAAADI. Between the V and J ends, shortened by 8 bases and 1 base respectively, the junction contains 8 bases.

This clonotype was recorded many times. Its antigen remains undetermined. No much larger clone is present one base from it, and per-base qualities are unavailable. Overall study outcomes, separate from this receptor: During validation, the model predicted progression to ophthalmopathy a median of approximately 6 months ahead of onset, with 60% to 71% sensitivity and almost 75% specificity. Blood samples also contained most of the expanded thyroid clonotypes (frequency above 0.001), which suggests that blood repertoires may reflect thyroid immune responses. Sample size was not statistically predetermined, and blinding of investigators to group allocation was not performed. In cross-validation, a model built on a 13 V-J signature told ophthalmopathy apart from stable hyperthyroidism with under 90% sensitivity and 81% to 82% specificity, and in testing the same model reached 80%/75%.

The receptor was isolated from a woman aged 40 to 55 with Graves' hyperthyroidism. Sequenced sample: blood. The chain was built from TRBV10-2 and TRBJ2-2, with the D gene uncertain. CDR3 reads: CASGQENTGELFF. Here is the DNA: TGCGCCAGCGGGCAGGAGAACACCGGGGAGCTGTTTTTT.